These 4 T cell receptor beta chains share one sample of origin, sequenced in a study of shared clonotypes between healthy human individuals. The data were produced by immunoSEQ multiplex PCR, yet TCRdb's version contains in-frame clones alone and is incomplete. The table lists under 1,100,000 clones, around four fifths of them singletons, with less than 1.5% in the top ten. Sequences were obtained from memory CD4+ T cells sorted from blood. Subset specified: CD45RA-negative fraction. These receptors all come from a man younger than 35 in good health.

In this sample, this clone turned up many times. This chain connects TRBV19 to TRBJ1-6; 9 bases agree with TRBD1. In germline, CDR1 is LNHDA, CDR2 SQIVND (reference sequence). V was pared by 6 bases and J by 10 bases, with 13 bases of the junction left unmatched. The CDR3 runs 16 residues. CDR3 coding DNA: TGTGCCAGTAGACTTAAGCCGGGACAGGGAAGCTCACCCCTCCACTTT. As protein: CASRLKPGQGSSPLHF.

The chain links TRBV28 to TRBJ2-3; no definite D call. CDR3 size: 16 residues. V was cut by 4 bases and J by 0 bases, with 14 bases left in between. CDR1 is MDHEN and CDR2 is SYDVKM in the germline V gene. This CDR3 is CASSSWTAASTDTQYF. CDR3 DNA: TGTGCCAGCAGTTCCTGGACGGCGGCTAGCACAGATACGCAGTATTTT.

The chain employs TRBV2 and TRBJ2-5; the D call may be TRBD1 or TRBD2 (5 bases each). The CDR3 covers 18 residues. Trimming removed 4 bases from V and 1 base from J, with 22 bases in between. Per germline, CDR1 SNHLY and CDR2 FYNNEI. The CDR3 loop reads CASSVWVKRGRPQETQYF. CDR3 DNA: TGTGCCAGCAGTGTTTGGGTGAAGAGGGGACGCCCCCAAGAGACCCAGTACTTC.

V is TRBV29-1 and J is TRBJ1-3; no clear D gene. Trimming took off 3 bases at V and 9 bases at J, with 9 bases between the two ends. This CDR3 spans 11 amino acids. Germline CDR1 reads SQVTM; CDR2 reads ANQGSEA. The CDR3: CSVDEGSTIYF. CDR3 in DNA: TGCAGCGTTGACGAAGGTTCCACCATATATTTT.